This record covers a single TCR beta chain. This sample was taken from a study of OX40 agonist ivuxolimab in advanced cancers. The data were produced by immunoSEQ multiplex PCR, yet TCRdb's version contains in-frame clones alone and is incomplete. The sample records 30,000 to 35,000 clones, approximately 86% being singletons. The receptor was isolated from an adult with an advanced solid tumor such as melanoma, head and neck, liver or kidney cancer. The starting material was CD4+ or CD8+ T cells sorted from blood, obtained in a trial of the OX40 agonist ivuxolimab.

CDR3 in DNA: TGTGCCACCAGCAGTCGTGACAGCGGGGCGATAGGAGAGACCCAGTACTTC. Its protein product is CATSSRDSGAIGETQYF. The V call is TRBV15, the J call TRBJ2-5; TRBD2 matches at 7 bases. Germline assignment: CDR1 LNHNV and CDR2 YYDKDF (reference sequence). The CDR3 length is 17 residues. Trimming cost V 3 bases and J 4 bases; bases outside gene matches: 14.